The next 21 T cell receptor beta chains were all read from a single sample in a study of cytomegalovirus exposure and HLA in healthy donors. The PCR made use of 60 Vbeta and 13 Jbeta primers. Method: immunoSEQ multiplex PCR; TCRdb's copy keeps in-frame clones and lacks some. The table has approximately 190,000 clones, over 60% seen once. The material sequenced was PBMCs. These receptors all stem from a woman in her twenties or thirties in good health and CMV-seropositive.

This rearrangement joins TRBV28 to TRBJ1-2, with a possible D match to TRBD1 (5 bases). The CDR3 is made up of 18 amino acids. Germline V gene data show CDR1 as MDHEN and CDR2 as SYDVKM. Trimming removed 3 bases at V and 0 bases at J, with 20 bases between. CDR3 nucleotides: TGTGCCAGCAGTTTCGCAGCGAAAGCGGGGCGAGCTAACTATGGCTACACCTTC. Amino acids: CASSFAAKAGRANYGYTF.

This clone was seen once. This chain joins TRBV6-6 and TRBJ1-4; a possible D gene is TRBD1 (5 bases). In germline, CDR1 is MNHNY, CDR2 SVGAGI (reference sequence). The CDR3 is 14 amino acids. V was clipped by 6 bases and J by 7 bases, with 15 bases between them. For the CDR3, the DNA is TGTGCCAGCAGCCCTCAGGGAGGGAGTGAAAAACTGTTTTTT. This gives the protein CASSPQGGSEKLFF.

V and J are TRBV5-1 and TRBJ2-1, with a possible D match to TRBD2 (5 bases). Germline CDR1 and CDR2: SGHRS and YFSETQ. Trimming removed 2 bases from V and 8 bases from J, with 11 bases in between. The CDR3 is 13 residues long. CDR3 nucleotide sequence: TGCGCCAGCAGCTTCACGGACTCAGATGAGCAGTTCTTC. Translated: CASSFTDSDEQFF. Variable domain in full (rest from reference TRBV5-1 and TRBJ2-1): KAGVTQTPRYLIKTRGQQVTLSCSPISGHRSVSWYQQTPGQGLQFLFEYFSETQRNKGNFPGRFSGRQFSNSRSEMNVSTLELGDSALYLCASSFTDSDEQFFGPGTRLTVL.

This rearrangement joins TRBV4-3 to TRBJ2-4, with D possibly being TRBD1 (5 bases). V was shortened by 1 base and J by 1 base, with 17 bases between the two germline ends. The V gene's germline CDR1 is LGHNA and CDR2 YSLEER. The length of the CDR3 is 18 residues. The CDR3 is CASSQAVGRPAAKNIQYF. The CDR3 DNA follows: TGCGCCAGCAGCCAAGCCGTGGGGCGGCCCGCGGCCAAAAACATTCAGTACTTC.

This clone appeared a few times. V is TRBV2 and J is TRBJ1-5; tentative D call: TRBD1 (6 bases). The CDR3 has 13 amino acids. The germline V gene has CDR1 SNHLY and CDR2 FYNNEI. Deletions cut 6 bases from V and 6 bases from J, with 12 bases between. CDR3 sequence: CASRFQGTQPQHF. The CDR3 nucleotides are TGTGCCAGCAGGTTCCAGGGGACTCAGCCCCAGCATTTT.

The chain joins TRBV5-1 to TRBJ2-3, with 9 bases that match TRBD2. The CDR3 totals 15 residues. V gave up 0 bases and J gave up 4 bases; unmatched junction bases: 3. CDR1 and CDR2 from the germline V gene are SGHRS and YFSETQ. The CDR3 region is CASSLGSGRADTQYF. The CDR3, as DNA: TGCGCCAGCAGCTTGGGTAGCGGGAGAGCAGATACGCAGTATTTT.

This CDR3 is CASRFGQGGGTNEKLFF. In DNA form, the CDR3 reads TGTGCCAGCAGATTCGGACAGGGGGGTGGAACTAATGAAAAACTGTTTTTT. The rearrangement uses TRBV7-9 and TRBJ1-4; 10 bases agree with TRBD1. Trimming cost V 6 bases and J 1 base; bases outside gene matches: 8. This CDR3 is 17 amino acids long. CDR1 SEHNR and CDR2 FQNEAQ come from the germline V gene (reference sequence).

V usage is TRBV10-3 and J usage is TRBJ2-5; possible D gene TRBD2, 5 bases. Trimming shortened V by 7 bases and J by 5 bases, and 17 bases separated the two germline ends. The CDR3 spans 14 residues. CDR1 and CDR2 from the germline V gene are ENHRY and SYGVKD. CDR3 nucleotide sequence: TGTGCCATCAAGCTGGGATCCGGGGAGGAGACCCAGTACTTC. Protein sequence: CAIKLGSGEETQYF.

The CDR3, as DNA: TGTGCCAGCAGTGAAGGATTCCACAGGGGAAGGTCTGAAGCTTTCTTT. As protein: CASSEGFHRGRSEAFF. The chain is built from TRBV2 and TRBJ1-1; TRBD1 matches at 7 bases. V lost 1 base and J lost 6; bases outside the gene matches: 11. The CDR3 has 16 amino acids. Germline lookup yields CDR1 SNHLY and CDR2 FYNNEI. The whole variable domain, filled in from reference TRBV2 and TRBJ1-1, reads EPEVTQTPSHQVTQMGQEVILRCVPISNHLYFYWYRQILGQKVEFLVSFYNNEISEKSEIFDDQFSVERPDGSNFTLKIRSTKLEDSAMYFCASSEGFHRGRSEAFFGQGTRLTVV.

The chain has TRBV6-1 and TRBJ2-5; tentative D call: TRBD2 (5 bases). The end of the DNA is better explained by TRBJ2-7, so the J call may be wrong. Germline assignment: CDR1 MNHNS and CDR2 SASEGT. This CDR3 comprises 13 residues. The CDR3 region is CASRRTAGNEQYF. CDR3 nucleotide sequence: TGTGCCAGCAGGAGGACTGCTGGGAACGAGCAGTACTTC.

The chain recombines TRBV28 with TRBJ2-1; 10 bases agree with TRBD2. The CDR3 consists of 15 residues. Unmatched junction bases numbered 4, after V lost 1 base and J lost 7 bases. The germline V gene encodes CDR1 MDHEN and CDR2 SYDVKM. The CDR3 DNA follows: TGTGCCAGCAGTTTATCGCTAGCGGGAGTTAATGAGCAGTTCTTC. Residues: CASSLSLAGVNEQFF.

The rearrangement joins TRBV28 to TRBJ2-3; D might be TRBD1 (6 bases). Germline V gene data show CDR1 as MDHEN and CDR2 as SYDVKM. This CDR3 is 13 amino acids long. Trimming removed 6 bases from V and 2 bases from J, with 9 bases in between. The CDR3 sequence is CASRGQPTDTQYF. As DNA, the CDR3 is TGTGCCAGCAGGGGACAACCCACAGATACGCAGTATTTT.

The V and J genes are TRBV7-2 and TRBJ2-7; TRBD2 matches 8 bases. This CDR3 spans 15 amino acids. Trimming took 7 bases from V and 2 from J; bases not matched to a gene: 10. The germline V gene encodes CDR1 SGHTA and CDR2 FQGNSA. CDR3 DNA sequence: TGTGCCAGCACCCGGGGGGGCCCACCCGCCTACGAGCAGTACTTC. It specifies CASTRGGPPAYEQYF.

The chain carries TRBV6-5 and TRBJ1-1, with 8 bases matching TRBD1. The CDR3 length is 13 residues. The V gene end was trimmed by 5 bases and the J gene end by 6 bases; junction bases not matched to a gene: 5. Germline V gene sequence: CDR1 MNHEY, CDR2 SVGAGI. CDR3 DNA: TGTGCCAGCAGTCTACTACAGGGGGCTGAAGCTTTCTTT. This encodes CASSLLQGAEAFF.

This chain uses TRBV28 with TRBJ2-1, with D perhaps matching TRBD2 (7 bases). Germline loops: CDR1 MDHEN, CDR2 SYDVKM. V was clipped by 5 bases and J by 2 bases, with 16 bases between them. CDR3 size: 16 residues. The CDR3 spells CASSPRGAGAYNEQFF. The CDR3 bases are TGTGCCAGCAGTCCCCGGGGGGCGGGGGCCTACAATGAGCAGTTCTTC.

This clone has just a few counts. V is TRBV6-1 and J is TRBJ1-2, with 7 bases identical to TRBD1. The CDR3 runs to 13 residues. Trimming removed 7 bases from V and 8 bases from J; junction bases left unmatched: 10. From germline, CDR1 is MNHNS and CDR2 SASEGT. The CDR3 spells CASNYRGLRGYTF. The CDR3 nucleotides are TGTGCCAGCAACTACAGGGGTTTAAGGGGCTACACCTTC.

The chain carries TRBV29-1 and TRBJ2-6; 8 nucleotides align to TRBD1. Germline CDR1 and CDR2: SQVTM and ANQGSEA. The ends lost 7 bases at V and 9 bases at J; junction bases unmatched: 5. The length of the CDR3 is 12 residues. In nucleotides, the CDR3 is TGCAGCGCTGACAGGGGCGACAACGTCCTGACTTTC. This sequence encodes CSADRGDNVLTF.

This clone appeared a few times. V and J are TRBV2 and TRBJ2-7, with D maybe TRBD2 (6 bases). The CDR3 length is 12 residues. CDR1 SNHLY and CDR2 FYNNEI come from the germline V gene. V dropped 3 bases and J dropped 6 bases, with 9 bases sitting between them. The CDR3 region is CASSDGGAEQYF. The CDR3 DNA follows: TGTGCCAGCAGTGATGGCGGGGCCGAGCAGTACTTC.

The sample holds a few counts of this clone. The chain uses TRBV29-1 and TRBJ1-1; 9 nucleotides line up with TRBD1. The CDR3 length is 13 residues. Germline CDR1 reads SQVTM; CDR2 reads ANQGSEA. Germline trimming cut 7 bases from V and 1 base from J; bases unmatched to any gene: 4. The CDR3 DNA is TGCAGCGCAAACAGGGGGCAGAACACTGAAGCTTTCTTT. The encoded protein is CSANRGQNTEAFF.

The V call is TRBV27, the J call TRBJ1-1; 7 bases are a match to TRBD1. The junction had 10 bases not matched to a gene; V was cut back by 3 bases and J by 3 bases. Germline CDR1 is MNHEY and CDR2 is SMNVEV (reference sequence). The CDR3 has 16 amino acids. In DNA form, the CDR3 reads TGTGCCAGCAGTTTCCTCGGGGACAGAATGGACACTGAAGCTTTCTTT. Translating gives CASSFLGDRMDTEAFF.

The rearrangement links TRBV30 to TRBJ2-5; TRBD1 matches 8 bases. J gave up 1 base and V 5 bases, and 9 bases lay outside the gene matches. CDR3 length: 15 amino acids. The germline gives CDR1 GTSNPN, CDR2 SVGIG (reference sequence). In DNA form, the CDR3 reads TGTGCCTGGTCCAACGGGACAGGACTCCAAGAGACCCAGTACTTC. This translates into CAWSNGTGLQETQYF.